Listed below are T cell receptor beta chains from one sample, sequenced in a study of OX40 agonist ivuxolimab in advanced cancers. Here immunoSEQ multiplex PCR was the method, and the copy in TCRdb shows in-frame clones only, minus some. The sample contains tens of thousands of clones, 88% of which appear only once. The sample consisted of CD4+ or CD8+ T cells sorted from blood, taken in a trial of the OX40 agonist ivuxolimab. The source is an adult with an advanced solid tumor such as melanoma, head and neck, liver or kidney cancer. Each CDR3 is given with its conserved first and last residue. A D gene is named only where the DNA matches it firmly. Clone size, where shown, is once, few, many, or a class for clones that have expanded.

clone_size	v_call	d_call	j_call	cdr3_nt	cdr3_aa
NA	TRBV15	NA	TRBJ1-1	TGTGCCACCAGCAGAGGGTCACAGGGAGCGAACACTGAAGCTTTCTTT	CATSRGSQGANTEAFF
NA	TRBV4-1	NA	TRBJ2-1	TGCGCCAGCAGCCAAGAGCGGGAACGGGGCAATGAGCAGTTCTTC	CASSQERERGNEQFF
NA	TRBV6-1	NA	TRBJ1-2	TGTGCCAGCAGGACGGGGGTGAACTATGGCTACACCTTC	CASRTGVNYGYTF
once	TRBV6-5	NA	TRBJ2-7	TGTGCCAGCAGAGAGCAGTACTTC	CASREQYF
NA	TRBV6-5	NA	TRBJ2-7	TGTGCCAGCAGTTACTCGGCGGGGACCCCCTCCTACGAGCAGTACTTC	CASSYSAGTPSYEQYF
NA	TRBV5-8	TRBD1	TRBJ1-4	TGTGCCAGCAGCTCCCCGGAATGGACAGGGTATGAAAAACTGTTTTTT	CASSSPEWTGYEKLFF
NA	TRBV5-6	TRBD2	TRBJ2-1	TGTGCCAGCAGCTTTTATAGCGGGGGTGCCTACAATGAGCAGTTCTTC	CASSFYSGGAYNEQFF
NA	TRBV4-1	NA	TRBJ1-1	TGCGCCAGCAGAATTGGGCAGGGAGGAACTGAAGCTTTCTTT	CASRIGQGGTEAFF
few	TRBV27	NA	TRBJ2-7	TGTGCCAGCAGTCCAGATTTTTTCGCGGAGGGAAGCGAGCAGTACTTC	CASSPDFFAEGSEQYF
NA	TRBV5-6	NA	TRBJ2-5	TGTGCCAGCAGCTTTCCCGCTAGCAAAAAGACCCAGTACTTC	CASSFPASKKTQYF
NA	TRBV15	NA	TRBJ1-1	TGTGCCACCAGCTCACAGGGGAACACTGAAGCTTTCTTT	CATSSQGNTEAFF
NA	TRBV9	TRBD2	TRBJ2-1	TGTGCCAGCAGCGTTAGCGGGACGCTCTACAATGAGCAGTTCTTC	CASSVSGTLYNEQFF
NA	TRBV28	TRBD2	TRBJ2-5	TGTGCCAGCACCAGACTAGCGGAAGAGACCCAGTACTTC	CASTRLAEETQYF
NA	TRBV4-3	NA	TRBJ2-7	TGCGCCAGCAGCCCAGACCGAGGAAACTCCTACGAGCAGTACTTC	CASSPDRGNSYEQYF
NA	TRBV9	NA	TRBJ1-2	TGTGCCAGCAGCGGTTATTGGTGCACCTTC	CASSGYWCTF
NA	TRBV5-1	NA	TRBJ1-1	TGCGCCAGCAGCTTGGCGGAGGACCCAGGTGAAGCTTTCTTT	CASSLAEDPGEAFF
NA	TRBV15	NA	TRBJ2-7	TGTGCCACCACTATCAGGAGGTCCTACGAGCAGTACTTC	CATTIRRSYEQYF
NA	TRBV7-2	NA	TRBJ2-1	TGTGCCAGCAGCTTAAGGTGGGAGACAGTCTACAATGAGCAGTTCTTC	CASSLRWETVYNEQFF
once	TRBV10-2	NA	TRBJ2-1	TGCGCCAGCAACGAAGGATTGGCCCACAATGAGCAGTTCTTC	CASNEGLAHNEQFF
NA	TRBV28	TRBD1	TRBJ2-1	TGTGCCAGTGGGACAGGGTGGGATGAGCAGTTCTTC	CASGTGWDEQFF